This TCR beta chain was sequenced in a study of beta chain features in type 1 diabetes. Across the study: There were some 98 million sorted cells examined across all samples.

Study results and limitations: The naive, central memory and Treg TCRB repertoires of patients appeared to be more similar to one another than those of healthy donors.

A remark on this clone: Its antigen is currently unknown.

Reverse transcription of all isolated RNA meant that expressed TCRB transcripts were sequenced. Measured with immunoSEQ multiplex PCR; TCRdb has only the in-frame clones, and not every one. The repertoire includes 500,000 to 700,000 clones, roughly 16% of them detected once, and about 0.097% sits in the top ten. The TCR comes from a man younger than 30 in good health. Sequenced input: naive CD4+ T cells from blood.

The CDR3 DNA reads TGTGCCAGCAGCTTAGCGAGGAGAGACCAGCCCCAGCATTTT. It codes for CASSLARRDQPQHF. This chain links TRBV7-8 with TRBJ1-5; no definite D call. Germline loops: CDR1 SGHVS, CDR2 FQNEAQ. The CDR3 runs to 14 residues. The V gene lost 0 bases and the J gene lost 7 bases, with 10 bases spanning the gap.